These T cell receptor beta chains were read from a single sample in a study of early T cells in non-severe SARS-CoV-2 infection. Each CDR3 protein gets one entry after TCRdb re-called the 5' RACE reads with MiXCR. The data show approximately 29,000 distinct CDR3 sequences, around 6.6% seen once. Sequencing was done on a sample of whole blood. The receptors here all came from an adult who was a healthcare worker with PCR-confirmed SARS-CoV-2 infection or an uninfected control (not recorded which). Each CDR3 is given with its conserved first and last residue. A D gene is named only where the DNA matches it firmly. Where a row states a size, it is once, few, many or the class of an expanded clone; other rows omit it.

>many|TRBJ2-5|NA|TRBV7-7
CASSDGTGQETQYF
TGTGCCAGCAGCGACGGTACAGGTCAAGAGACCCAGTACTTC
>many|TRBJ2-7|TRBD2|TRBV4-2
CASSQEEGLANEQYF
TGTGCCAGCAGCCAAGAAGAGGGACTAGCAAACGAGCAGTACTTC
>few|TRBJ1-1|NA|TRBV6-6
CASSYGGRGTEAFF
TGTGCCAGCAGTTACGGGGGCAGAGGCACTGAAGCTTTCTTT
>NA|TRBJ1-2|NA|TRBV7-9
CASEDPGQNYGYTF
TGTGCCAGCGAAGATCCGGGACAAAACTATGGCTACACCTTC
>medium-sized|TRBJ1-5|TRBD1|TRBV12-3/TRBV12-4
CASRLQGAQPQHF
TGTGCCAGCAGACTACAGGGGGCCCAGCCCCAGCATTTT
>many|TRBJ2-3|NA|TRBV28
CASSHGTLSTDTQYF
TGTGCCAGCAGCCACGGGACCCTTAGCACAGATACGCAGTATTTT
>NA|TRBJ1-1|NA|TRBV5-1
CASQQRADTEAFF
TGCGCCAGCCAGCAGCGAGCGGACACTGAAGCTTTCTTT
>many|TRBJ2-7|TRBD1|TRBV18
CASSPPGQGLGEQYF
TGTGCCAGCTCACCACCGGGACAGGGTTTGGGCGAGCAGTACTTC
>many|TRBJ2-6|TRBD2|TRBV7-8
CASSLTRWASGSTGANVLTF
TGTGCCAGCAGCTTAACGCGGTGGGCTAGCGGGAGTACTGGGGCCAACGTCCTGACTTTC
>many|TRBJ2-1|NA|TRBV10-3
CAISDENNEQFF
TGTGCCATCAGTGATGAGAACAATGAGCAGTTCTTC
>many|TRBJ1-5|TRBD1|TRBV5-1
CASSPGQGRIGSNQPQHF
TGCGCCAGCAGCCCCGGACAGGGGAGGATTGGTAGCAATCAGCCCCAGCATTTT
>NA|TRBJ2-2|TRBD1|TRBV3-1
CASSQGTGSGELFF
TGTGCCAGCAGCCAAGGGACAGGGTCCGGGGAGCTGTTTTTT
>NA|TRBJ1-1|NA|TRBV28
CASSLGRLPTEAFF
TGTGCCAGCAGTTTGGGGAGGTTACCGACTGAAGCTTTCTTT
>many|TRBJ1-4|TRBD1|TRBV19
CASSRQGATNEKLFF
TGTGCCAGTAGTAGACAGGGTGCAACTAATGAAAAACTGTTTTTT
>many|TRBJ2-6|TRBD1|TRBV29-1
CSALDRAPSGANVLTF
TGCAGCGCTCTCGACAGGGCACCTTCTGGGGCCAACGTCCTGACTTTC
>few|TRBJ1-5|TRBD1|TRBV10-3
CAISASDRQPQHF
TGTGCCATCAGTGCCTCGGACAGGCAGCCCCAGCATTTT
>many|TRBJ2-3|NA|TRBV12-3/TRBV12-4
CASSLSGSTDTQYF
TGTGCCAGCAGTTTATCCGGTTCCACAGATACGCAGTATTTT
>NA|TRBJ2-7|NA|TRBV20-1
CSARDPVHSYEQYF
TGCAGTGCTAGAGATCCAGTCCACTCCTACGAGCAGTACTTC
>many|TRBJ1-5|NA|TRBV28
CASFSVGSNQPQHF
TGTGCCAGTTTTAGTGTGGGTTCTAATCAGCCCCAGCATTTT
>many|TRBJ2-3|NA|TRBV11-3
CASSIRTGTSSTDTQYF
TGTGCCAGCAGCATACGTACCGGGACTTCTAGCACAGATACGCAGTATTTT
>many|TRBJ2-2|NA|TRBV7-9
CASSLTGELFF
TGTGCCAGCAGCTTAACCGGGGAGCTGTTTTTT
>NA|TRBJ1-2|NA|TRBV10-3
CAIRDTNYGYTF
TGTGCCATCAGGGACACTAACTATGGCTACACCTTC
>many|TRBJ1-3|NA|TRBV2
CARSADSTGNTIYF
TGTGCCAGGTCAGCCGATTCCACTGGAAACACCATATATTTT
>NA|TRBJ2-3|TRBD2|TRBV12-3/TRBV12-4
CASSDSGRDNTDTQYF
TGTGCCAGCAGCGATAGCGGGAGGGACAACACAGATACGCAGTATTTT
>once|TRBJ2-7|NA|TRBV21-1
CASSKRQREPSYEQYF
TGTGCCAGCAGCAAAAGGCAGCGGGAGCCCTCCTACGAGCAGTACTTC
>many|TRBJ1-1|NA|TRBV29-1
CSVGKGGTEAFF
TGCAGCGTTGGTAAGGGGGGCACTGAAGCTTTCTTT
>many|TRBJ2-1|TRBD2|TRBV11-2
CASSPGLAGAFKWDEQFF
TGTGCCAGCAGCCCGGGACTAGCGGGAGCATTCAAGTGGGATGAGCAGTTCTTC
>many|TRBJ1-6|NA|TRBV15
CATSRDEDSPNSPLHF
TGTGCCACCAGCAGAGATGAGGACTCTCCCAATTCACCCCTCCACTTT
>many|TRBJ1-1|NA|TRBV5-1
CASSLVSELNTEAFF
TGCGCCAGCAGCTTGGTATCAGAATTGAACACTGAAGCTTTCTTT
>many|TRBJ1-2|NA|TRBV7-9
CASSPLTGTDGYTF
TGTGCCAGCAGCCCTCTCACCGGGACGGATGGCTACACCTTC
>many|TRBJ2-3|TRBD2|TRBV6-2/TRBV6-3
CASRKGVLAGGWVVTQYF
TGTGCCAGCAGGAAGGGCGTTCTAGCGGGAGGATGGGTTGTTACGCAGTATTTT
>many|TRBJ1-5|NA|TRBV24-1
CATSGGDLSNQPQHF
TGTGCCACCAGTGGCGGAGACCTTAGCAATCAGCCCCAGCATTTT
>many|TRBJ2-2|NA|TRBV7-9
CASSLESAGELFF
TGTGCCAGCAGCTTAGAGTCGGCCGGGGAGCTGTTTTTT
>many|TRBJ2-3|TRBD2|TRBV7-6
CASSLFLAGGGTDTQYF
TGTGCCAGCAGCCTATTTCTAGCGGGAGGTGGCACAGATACGCAGTATTTT
>many|TRBJ1-1|NA|TRBV19
CASSIDSLNTEAFF
TGTGCCAGTAGTATCGACAGCTTGAACACTGAAGCTTTCTTT
>many|TRBJ2-3|TRBD2|TRBV4-2
CASSPGLASRRTDTQYF
TGTGCCAGCAGCCCGGGACTAGCGTCGAGGCGGACAGATACGCAGTATTTT
>many|TRBJ2-7|NA|TRBV28
CASSFLQREQYF
TGTGCCAGCAGTTTTCTCCAGCGGGAGCAGTACTTC
>NA|TRBJ2-5|TRBD2|TRBV5-1
CASSLAVAGVPETQYF
TGCGCCAGCAGCTTGGCCGTTGCGGGAGTACCAGAGACCCAGTACTTC
>many|TRBJ2-1|TRBD2|TRBV2
CASGLAEYNEQFF
TGTGCCAGCGGACTAGCGGAATACAATGAGCAGTTCTTC
>many|TRBJ2-5|NA|TRBV20-1
CSAYRGETQYF
TGCAGTGCGTACCGCGGAGAGACCCAGTACTTC
>NA|TRBJ2-3|NA|TRBV11-2
CASSLGVRWIGGTDTQYF
TGTGCCAGCAGCTTAGGAGTCCGCTGGATTGGTGGCACAGATACGCAGTATTTT
>many|TRBJ1-2|NA|TRBV12-3/TRBV12-4
CASSPGLSYGYTF
TGTGCCAGCAGTCCCGGGCTTTCTTATGGCTACACCTTC